The 25 T cell receptor beta chains below all came from one sample that was sequenced in a study of shared clonotypes between healthy human individuals. Clones were sequenced by immunoSEQ multiplex PCR, and TCRdb holds only the in-frame ones, with some missing. Of about 2.3 million clones listed, around 90% are singletons. The sample comprised naive CD4+ T cells from PBMCs. The subset: CD45RA+ positively selected. The receptor set was obtained from a young man in good health. Some clones in this sample may be carry-over from other donors' samples.

The CDR3 here is CASGDLSSYEQYF. DNA for the CDR3: TGTGCCAGCGGAGACCTGAGCTCCTACGAGCAGTACTTC. This rearrangement joins TRBV28 to TRBJ2-7, with D unclear. The CDR3 is made up of 13 amino acids. Germline CDR1 and CDR2: MDHEN and SYDVKM. Trimming took off 8 bases at V and 0 bases at J, with 11 bases between the two ends.

The chain combines TRBV10-3 with TRBJ1-4, with 12 bases matching TRBD1. Germline V gives CDR1 ENHRY, CDR2 SYGVKD. V gave up 3 bases and J gave up 5 bases; unmatched junction bases: 4. This CDR3 has 16 amino acids. The CDR3 coding sequence is TGTGCCATCAGTGACCAAGGGACAGGGGGCAATGAAAAACTGTTTTTT. It specifies CAISDQGTGGNEKLFF.

This chain uses TRBV12-5 with TRBJ2-2; D possibly corresponds to TRBD1 (6 bases). The V gene lost 0 bases and the J gene lost 0 bases, with 11 bases spanning the gap. Germline loops: CDR1 LGHNT, CDR2 FRNRAP. The CDR3 is made up of 17 amino acids. CDR3 sequence: CASGLVQGPSNTGELFF. CDR3 DNA: TGTGCTAGTGGTTTGGTACAGGGCCCCTCGAACACCGGGGAGCTGTTTTTT.

The chain has TRBV28 and TRBJ1-5, with TRBD1 matching 9 bases. The CDR3 has 14 amino acids. Germline V lookup: CDR1 MDHEN, CDR2 SYDVKM. Unmatched junction bases numbered 6, after V lost 5 bases and J lost 7 bases. CDR3 protein: CASSPRDRAQPQHF. For the CDR3, the DNA is TGTGCCAGCAGTCCCAGGGACAGGGCACAGCCCCAGCATTTT.

The chain joins TRBV7-2 to TRBJ2-5; TRBD1 is a possible D gene (5 bases). CDR3 length: 16 amino acids. V was shortened by 2 bases and J by 5 bases, with 18 bases between the two germline ends. Germline V CDR1 and CDR2: SGHTA, FQGNSA. CDR3 DNA sequence: TGTGCCAGCAGCTTAAGTTCGAGCAAGGGGTTGGAGACCCAGTACTTC. Amino acids: CASSLSSSKGLETQYF.

For the CDR3, the DNA is TGTGCCAGCAGCCCGGGGGACAGGAGCCACTATGGCTACACCTTC. It codes for CASSPGDRSHYGYTF. The chain couples TRBV4-2 to TRBJ1-2; TRBD1 aligns across 8 bases. CDR1 is LGHNA, CDR2 YNFKEQ, per germline. V shed 4 bases and J 3 bases; nucleotides not matched to a gene: 7. There are 15 residues in the CDR3.

Details on this clone: The identical CDR3 is also encoded by other nucleotide sequences in the sample. The chain combines TRBV18 with TRBJ2-7; unclear D gene. Germline V gene lookup returns CDR1 KGHSH and CDR2 LQKENI. This CDR3 has 14 amino acids. Trimming shortened V by 1 base and J by 2 bases, and 9 bases separated the two germline ends. The CDR3 loop reads CASSPQRAAYEQYF. The CDR3 bases are TGTGCCAGCTCACCACAAAGAGCAGCCTACGAGCAGTACTTC.

This clone was seen more than once but under ten times. The rearrangement uses TRBV7-2 and TRBJ1-5; D is ambiguous. Germline V CDR1 and CDR2: SGHTA, FQGNSA. The length of the CDR3 is 13 residues. The germline V and J ends were trimmed by 5 bases and 6 bases, with 11 bases remaining between them. The CDR3 sequence: CASSQRHGQPQHF. CDR3 nucleotides: TGTGCCAGCAGCCAAAGGCACGGTCAGCCCCAGCATTTT. The full variable domain, its missing parts supplied by reference TRBV7-2 and TRBJ1-5, is GAGVSQSPSNKVTEKGKDVELRCDPISGHTALYWYRQSLGQGLEFLIYFQGNSAPDKSGLPSDRFSAERTGGSVSTLTIQRTQQEDSAVYLCASSQRHGQPQHFGDGTRLSIL.

This clone has just one count. V and J are TRBV2 and TRBJ1-1, with 9 bases lining up with TRBD1. The CDR3 has 17 residues. Germline assignment: CDR1 SNHLY and CDR2 FYNNEI. V lost 8 bases to trimming and J lost 1 base; unmatched junction nucleotides: 14. Here the CDR3 reads CASARTGAPLANTEAFF. The CDR3 region has the DNA TGTGCCAGCGCGAGGACAGGGGCGCCTTTAGCGAACACTGAAGCTTTCTTT.

The chain carries TRBV5-5 and TRBJ2-1; D call uncertain. The germline CDR1 and CDR2 sequences are SGHKS and YYEKEE (reference sequence). With 1 base removed from V and 7 bases from J, the gap between germline ends came to 12 bases. This CDR3 has 14 amino acids. CDR3 bases: TGTGCCAGCAGCTTGCAAGCCTACAGAAATGAGCAGTTCTTC. It encodes CASSLQAYRNEQFF.

CDR3 coding DNA: TGTGCCAGCACCCAGAGGACCCGGAGAGAGACCCAGTACTTC. Translation: CASTQRTRRETQYF. The chain carries TRBV2 and TRBJ2-5; D not certain. With 7 bases removed from V and 4 bases from J, the gap between germline ends came to 16 bases. Looked up from germline, CDR1 is SNHLY and CDR2 is FYNNEI. The CDR3 loop spans 14 amino acids.

A remark on this clone: Additional DNA sequences in this sample encode the identical CDR3. The rearrangement links TRBV6-5 to TRBJ1-2; maybe TRBD1 (5 bases). Germline V gives CDR1 MNHEY, CDR2 SVGAGI. The CDR3 loop spans 11 amino acids. V lost 6 bases and J lost 4, with 6 bases in between. In nucleotides, the CDR3 is TGTGCCAGCAGCCAGGGCTATGGCTACACCTTC. Translation gives CASSQGYGYTF.

The genes are TRBV9 and TRBJ1-3; D possibly corresponds to TRBD1 (5 bases). This CDR3 contains 15 residues. The V end was cut by 3 bases, the J end by 0 bases, with 10 bases between. Germline V gene sequence: CDR1 SGDLS, CDR2 YYNGEE. In DNA, the CDR3 is TGTGCCAGCAGCGAGGGGCCCCACTCTGGAAACACCATATATTTT. Translating gives CASSEGPHSGNTIYF.

The table lists this clone with a count of one. This chain's CDR3 is CASSEQGARGNTIYF. In DNA, the CDR3 is TGTGCCAGCAGTGAACAGGGGGCGAGGGGAAACACCATATATTTT. The V gene is TRBV6-4, the J gene TRBJ1-3; 9 bases fit TRBD1. Trimming removed 3 bases from V and 4 bases from J; junction bases left unmatched: 4. There are 15 residues in the CDR3. Germline CDR1 MRHNA, CDR2 SNTAGT.

This clone is a singleton in its sample. The chain links TRBV7-6 to TRBJ2-3, with 13 nucleotides matching TRBD2. Germline V gene lookup returns CDR1 SGHVS and CDR2 FNYEAQ. The CDR3 is 16 residues long. V gave up 5 bases and J gave up 3 bases; unmatched junction bases: 5. In nucleotides, the CDR3 is TGTGCCAGCAGCCGGACTAGCGGGAGTTCAACAGATACGCAGTATTTT. It specifies CASSRTSGSSTDTQYF.

This chain connects TRBV19 to TRBJ2-1; tentative D call: TRBD2 (5 bases). The germline V gene has CDR1 LNHDA and CDR2 SQIVND (reference sequence). V lost 5 bases and J 5 bases, leaving 16 bases between the germline ends. This CDR3 is built from 15 residues. CDR3 sequence reads: CASSRGREPHNEQFF. The CDR3, as DNA: TGTGCCAGTAGTCGTGGTCGGGAACCTCACAATGAGCAGTTCTTC.

The chain recombines TRBV4-1 with TRBJ1-5; D is undetermined. V was cut by 0 bases and J by 2 bases, with 14 bases left in between. This CDR3 has 17 amino acids. Per the germline V gene, CDR1 is MGHRA and CDR2 is YSYEKL. CDR3 sequence: CASSQDGWGTGNQPQHF. CDR3 DNA sequence: TGCGCCAGCAGCCAAGATGGATGGGGTACGGGCAATCAGCCCCAGCATTTT.

This chain joins TRBV2 and TRBJ2-2; 7 nucleotides match TRBD1. The junction had 3 bases not matched to a gene; V was cut back by 4 bases and J by 1 base. CDR3 length equals 15 residues. Germline-derived CDR1 and CDR2 are SNHLY and FYNNEI. CDR3 sequence: CASSGRDRNTGELFF. In DNA form, the CDR3 reads TGTGCCAGCAGTGGCCGGGACAGGAACACCGGGGAGCTGTTTTTT. Supplemented by reference TRBV2 and TRBJ2-2, the full variable domain reads EPEVTQTPSHQVTQMGQEVILRCVPISNHLYFYWYRQILGQKVEFLVSFYNNEISEKSEIFDDQFSVERPDGSNFTLKIRSTKLEDSAMYFCASSGRDRNTGELFFGEGSRLTVL.

The V call is TRBV6-5, the J call TRBJ2-7; TRBD1 is a possible D gene (5 bases). Per the germline V gene, CDR1 is MNHEY and CDR2 is SVGAGI. V was clipped by 10 bases and J by 4 bases, with 17 bases between them. The CDR3 consists of 13 residues. The CDR3 spells CATPNQGRYEQYF. CDR3 nucleotides: TGTGCCACCCCAAACCAGGGTAGGTACGAGCAGTACTTC.

Details on this clone: Other nucleotide sequences from this sample produce the same CDR3. The rearrangement joins TRBV5-1 to TRBJ2-7; weak D call: TRBD2 (6 bases). CDR3 size: 14 residues. Germline V gene lookup returns CDR1 SGHRS and CDR2 YFSETQ. V shed 1 base and J shed 1 base, with 9 bases lying between them. The CDR3 nucleotides read TGCGCCAGCAGCTTGAATGGGGGGTCCTACGAGCAGTACTTC. It yields the protein CASSLNGGSYEQYF.

The rearrangement joins TRBV4-3 to TRBJ2-1, with D perhaps assigned TRBD1 or TRBD2 (5 bases each). V gave up 0 bases and J gave up 5 bases, with 17 bases separating them. Per germline, CDR1 LGHNA and CDR2 YSLEER. The CDR3 is made up of 17 amino acids. The CDR3 reads CASSQDIGTLGNNEQFF. CDR3 DNA: TGCGCCAGCAGCCAAGATATTGGGACCCTGGGCAACAATGAGCAGTTCTTC.

The rearrangement uses TRBV2 and TRBJ2-5; D not resolved. This CDR3 spans 14 amino acids. Germline V lookup: CDR1 SNHLY, CDR2 FYNNEI. The germline V and J ends were trimmed by 8 bases and 5 bases, with 18 bases remaining between them. The CDR3 DNA sequence: TGTGCCAGCCAGGTGCAGCCCCAAGTGGAGACCCAGTACTTC. Its translation is CASQVQPQVETQYF.

Here the CDR3 DNA reads TGCGCCAGCAGCCAAGTTCCCGTTCGGGACAGGGGGCTGAGAACTGAAGCTTTCTTT. Protein: CASSQVPVRDRGLRTEAFF. The chain combines TRBV4-1 with TRBJ1-1; 12 nucleotides align to TRBD1. J gave up 5 bases and V 1 base, and 14 bases lay outside the gene matches. This CDR3 is 19 amino acids long. Germline V gene lookup returns CDR1 MGHRA and CDR2 YSYEKL.

The chain employs TRBV4-1 and TRBJ1-3, with no clear D. V lost 1 base and J 3 bases, leaving 7 bases between the germline ends. The germline V gene encodes CDR1 MGHRA and CDR2 YSYEKL. This CDR3 has 14 amino acids. CDR3 sequence: CASSQVGIGNTIYF. The CDR3 coding sequence is TGCGCCAGCAGCCAAGTGGGGATTGGAAACACCATATATTTT.

This rearrangement joins TRBV11-3 to TRBJ2-5; a weak D match, TRBD2 (5 bases). This CDR3 has 15 residues. Germline V gene sequence: CDR1 SGHNT, CDR2 YENEEA. The V end lost 0 bases, the J end lost 2 bases, and 10 bases lay between the germline ends. CDR3 protein: CASSLDGTSQETQYF. CDR3 DNA sequence: TGTGCCAGCAGCTTAGATGGCACTAGTCAAGAGACCCAGTACTTC.